This is a list of T cell receptor beta chains from one sample in a study of technical replicates of blood from a handful of donors. TCRdb keeps only in-frame clones here, not all; method: immunoSEQ multiplex PCR. The data contain around 60,000 clones, 80% to 95% of them singletons. Sequenced material: PBMCs. The origin of the receptors is a human donor in good health. Some clones in this sample may be carry-over from other donors' samples. Each CDR3 is given with its conserved first and last residue. The D gene is left open where the match is weak. The listing skips clone size in some rows; elsewhere it reads once, few, many or a size class.

D | size | J | V | DNA | CDR3
- | - | TRBJ1-6 | TRBV27 | TGTGCCAGCAGAAGGGAGACGGGGAATTCACCCCTCCACTTT | CASRRETGNSPLHF
- | - | TRBJ1-1 | TRBV6-6 | TGTGCCAGCAGCCCTGGCCGGGGGGCGAGGGCTGAAGCTTTCTTT | CASSPGRGARAEAFF
TRBD1 | - | TRBJ1-4 | TRBV5-1 | TGCGCCAGCAGCGGACAGGGCCATAATGAAAAACTGTTTTTT | CASSGQGHNEKLFF
- | once | TRBJ2-1 | TRBV11-2 | TGTGCCAGCAGCTCGACCCTGGAGCTTTATCCTGAGCAGTTCTTC | CASSSTLELYPEQFF
TRBD2 | - | TRBJ2-1 | TRBV5-4 | TGTGCCAGCAGCCCGGGCGGAACTAGCGGGAGGGCCAATGAGCAGTTCTTC | CASSPGGTSGRANEQFF
- | - | TRBJ1-4 | TRBV6-6 | TGTGCCAGCAGTGGGTCGGACACGATAGGGGAAAAACTGTTTTTT | CASSGSDTIGEKLFF
- | once | TRBJ1-2 | TRBV11-1 | TGTGCCAGCAGGGGTTGGTGGGGCGCGAACTATGGCTACACCTTC | CASRGWWGANYGYTF
TRBD2 | - | TRBJ2-3 | TRBV5-1 | TGCGCCAGCAGCTTGGATGGCGGGGGGGGTTCTAGCACAGATACGCAGTATTTT | CASSLDGGGGSSTDTQYF
TRBD2 | - | TRBJ2-7 | TRBV7-8 | TGTGCCAGCAGCTTGCAAAGCGGGAGGGCCCACGAGCAGTACTTC | CASSLQSGRAHEQYF
- | - | TRBJ1-4 | TRBV5-6 | TGTGCCAGCAGCTTGGCCGGTGGGGGGATGCGAGAAAAACTGTTTTTT | CASSLAGGGMREKLFF
- | - | TRBJ2-1 | TRBV5-6 | TGTGCCAGCAGCCCACAGGACAGATCCTACAATGAGCAGTTCTTC | CASSPQDRSYNEQFF
- | - | TRBJ2-1 | TRBV6-5 | TGTGCCAGCAGGGTCGGGGGTTTGGTAGATGAGCAGTTCTTC | CASRVGGLVDEQFF
TRBD2 | - | TRBJ2-1 | TRBV7-3 | TGTGCCAGCAGCCCCGGGGGGGCGAGCTCCTACAATGAGCAGTTCTTC | CASSPGGASSYNEQFF
TRBD1 | - | TRBJ1-5 | TRBV2 | TGTGCCAGCAACAGGGGAAATCAGCCCCAGCATTTT | CASNRGNQPQHF
TRBD2 | - | TRBJ2-3 | TRBV18 | TGTGCCAGCTCACCGGGGGCGGGGGGCCTCACAGATACGCAGTATTTT | CASSPGAGGLTDTQYF
TRBD1 | - | TRBJ2-2 | TRBV19 | TGTGCCAGTAGTCCCCACGGGACAGGAACCACCGGGGAGCTGTTTTTT | CASSPHGTGTTGELFF
- | - | TRBJ1-2 | TRBV6-5 | TGTGCCAGCAGTTCCCCGGGGAGGAACTATGGCTACACCTTC | CASSSPGRNYGYTF
- | - | TRBJ2-5 | TRBV6-5 | TGTGCCAGCAGTTACGTCTGGGAGGAGACCCAGTACTTC | CASSYVWEETQYF
- | - | TRBJ2-1 | TRBV4-2 | TGTGCCAGCAGCCAAGATCCTAGCTGGTACTCCTACAATGAGCAGTTCTTC | CASSQDPSWYSYNEQFF
TRBD2 | - | TRBJ2-1 | TRBV7-9 | TGTGCCAGCAGCTTGATGTTAGGGTGGGGGACTAGCGGGGGGAAAGAGCAGTTCTTC | CASSLMLGWGTSGGKEQFF
TRBD1 | - | TRBJ2-7 | TRBV11-1 | TGTGCCAGCAGCTTCGACAGGGGGCTATACGAGCAGTACTTC | CASSFDRGLYEQYF
- | - | TRBJ1-4 | TRBV7-9 | TGTGCCAGCAGCCCGCACAAATACCGGGGGGGGTACGTGAATGAAAAACTGTTTTTT | CASSPHKYRGGYVNEKLFF
TRBD1 | - | TRBJ1-2 | TRBV5-1 | TGCGCCAGCAGCTTACAGACAGGGACCTTTGGAGGCTACACCTTC | CASSLQTGTFGGYTF
TRBD1 | - | TRBJ2-7 | TRBV5-4 | TGTGCCAGCAGCGCCCGACAGGGGGGCTACGAGCAGTACTTC | CASSARQGGYEQYF
- | - | TRBJ1-1 | TRBV19 | TGTGCCAGTAGTAGACTGGGACAGAACACTGAAGCTTTCTTT | CASSRLGQNTEAFF
- | - | TRBJ2-7 | TRBV21-1 | TGTGCCAGCAGCCACAGGGGCGAGAGTCAATCCTACGAGCAGTACTTC | CASSHRGESQSYEQYF
- | - | TRBJ1-3 | TRBV5-1 | TGCGCCAGCAGCTTCCTGGGGCTGAGCTCTGGAAACACCATATATTTT | CASSFLGLSSGNTIYF
- | - | TRBJ2-3 | TRBV25-1 | TGTGCCAGCAGTGACGTAGCCTTTTCAGATACGCAGTATTTT | CASSDVAFSDTQYF
- | - | TRBJ2-7 | TRBV2 | TGTGCCAGCAGTGACAGCTCGGGAGTCTACGAGCAGTACTTC | CASSDSSGVYEQYF
TRBD1 | once | TRBJ1-5 | TRBV19 | TGTGCCAGTAGTTCCCGGACAGGGTGGAGTCAGCCCCAGCATTTT | CASSSRTGWSQPQHF
TRBD2 | - | TRBJ2-3 | TRBV4-3 | TGCGCCAGCAGCCAAGGGACTAGCGGGAGTATGGGAGATACGCAGTATTTT | CASSQGTSGSMGDTQYF
- | - | TRBJ1-1 | TRBV5-6 | TGTGCCAGCAGCTTGGGTCAGGGGTCTTTCTTT | CASSLGQGSFF
TRBD1 | - | TRBJ2-3 | TRBV6-5 | TGTGCCAGCAGTCCCGGACAGGGGATCACAGATACGCAGTATTTT | CASSPGQGITDTQYF
- | - | TRBJ1-6 | TRBV6-5 | TGTGCCAGCAGAAAAACAGGGTATAATTCACCCCTCCACTTT | CASRKTGYNSPLHF
- | - | TRBJ2-2 | TRBV18 | TGTGCCAGCTCACCAACAGCTTACACCGGGGAGCTGTTTTTT | CASSPTAYTGELFF